One TCR beta chain is described in this entry. This sample was taken from a study of T cell responses to AZD1222 COVID-19 vaccine. Trimming left V 0 bases short and J 4 bases short, with 12 bases between. The CDR3 length is 15 residues. CDR1 and CDR2 from the germline V gene are LGHNA and YNFKEQ. Repertoires were generated with immunoSEQ multiplex PCR, while TCRdb's copy carries only in-frame clones and drops some. The sample includes about 140,000 clones, around 93% of them seen just once. This sequence originates from an adult in good health. The source was peripheral blood, collected on day 0 of AZD1222 vaccination. This chain uses TRBV4-2 with TRBJ2-5; D may correspond to TRBD1 or TRBD2 (6 bases each). The CDR3 sequence: CASSQDWGARETQYF. The CDR3 DNA reads as TGTGCCAGCAGCCAAGATTGGGGGGCGAGAGAGACCCAGTACTTC.